These 32 T cell receptor delta chains originate from one sample sequenced in a study of gamma-delta T cells after stem cell transplantation. TCRdb re-called clones from the RT-PCR reads using CATT. This table holds approximately 5,000 delta-chain clones, about 2.1% found once. The sequenced sample was gamma-delta T cells. The source of these receptors is a human donor. It is not recorded whose cells these are; they may come from a transplant donor.

This clone was counted between two and nine times. A far larger clone is a single base away, which makes a read error likely. The V gene is TRDV1, the J gene TRDJ1, with TRDD2 as a possible D gene (8 bases). The germline V and J ends were trimmed by 5 bases and 3 bases, with 37 bases remaining between them. Looked up from germline, CDR1 is TSWWSYY and CDR2 is QGS. The CDR3 runs 22 residues. CDR3 sequence reads: CALGIPFLTMHLYRGIPDKLIF. CDR3 DNA: TGTGCTCTTGGGATACCCTTCCTAACAATGCACCTGTACCGGGGGATCCCCGATAAACTCATCTTT.

This CDR3 reads CACDTLGSGGYVETDKLIF. In DNA, the CDR3 is TGTGCCTGTGACACCTTGGGGTCTGGGGGATACGTAGAGACCGATAAACTCATCTTT. V and J are TRDV2 and TRDJ1, with TRDD3 matching 12 bases. J gave up 2 bases and V 0 bases, and 12 bases lay outside the gene matches. The CDR3 spans 19 residues. CDR1 is GEAIGNYY and CDR2 is EKD in the germline V gene.

This clone showed up just a few times. TCRdb shows a much larger clone's protein in place of this DNA's translation, and the two differ at residue 11, likely through a read error; the protein shown is translated from the DNA. The V and J genes are TRDV2 and TRDJ1; 9 nucleotides agree with TRDD3. Germline V gene sequence: CDR1 GEAIGNYY, CDR2 EKD. There are 16 residues in the CDR3. With V trimmed by 2 bases and J by 3 bases, 9 bases remained unmatched. The DNA for the CDR3 is TGTGCCTGTGACATGGCTGGGGGATCCGACGCCGATAAACTCATCTTT. Translating it yields CACDMAGGSDADKLIF.

There are a few counts of this clone. It may be a read error: a sequence one base away is much more abundant. This sample also contains other DNA sequences that code for the same CDR3. The genes are TRDV2 and TRDJ1; 8 positions match TRDD3. The CDR3 contains 16 residues. Germline lookup yields CDR1 GEAIGNYY and CDR2 EKD. This CDR3 reads CACDDLTGGETDKLIF. Written as DNA, the CDR3 is TGTGCCTGTGACGATCTTACTGGGGGGGAGACCGATAAGCTCATCTTT.

With regard to this clone: A read error is the likely source, as a far larger clone sits one nucleotide away. Other DNA sequences in this specimen translate into the identical CDR3. The V gene is TRDV2, the J gene TRDJ1; 8 bases are a match to TRDD3. J was trimmed by 0 bases and V by 0 bases; bases with no gene match: 23. This CDR3 contains 22 residues. Germline CDR1 is GEAIGNYY and CDR2 is EKD. The CDR3 region is CACDTIKSYGNTGGPYTDKLIF. The CDR3 DNA follows: TGTGCCTGTGACACCATAAAATCCTACGGAAATACTGGGGGCCCGTACACCGATAAACTCATCTTT.

This clone was seen a handful of times. This likely stems from a read error, as it lies one base from a far larger clone. The identical CDR3 is also encoded by other nucleotide sequences in the sample. The chain carries TRDV2 and TRDJ1; 13 bases fit TRDD3. V lost 3 bases to trimming and J lost 8 bases; unmatched junction nucleotides: 29. CDR1 and CDR2 (germline): GEAIGNYY, EKD. CDR3 size: 22 residues. CDR3 coding DNA: TGTGCCTGTGACGAAGTACTGGGGGATACGCGGCCGGGGCTTAGTCACATCGACAAACTCATCTTT. Its translation is CACDEVLGDTRPGLSHIDKLIF.

Remarks on this clone: The protein TCRdb gives is from a much larger clone and does not agree with this DNA's translation at residue 5, likely a read error; the protein shown here comes from the DNA. V is TRDV2 and J is TRDJ1; D may be TRDD1 (5 bases). Per germline, CDR1 GEAIGNYY and CDR2 EKD. Deletions cut 3 bases from V and 3 bases from J, with 19 bases between. CDR3 length equals 16 residues. CDR3 in DNA: TGTGCCTGTGACCCCGTTGGTCCAATAGAAGCCGATAAACTCATCTTT. This encodes CACDPVGPIEADKLIF.

Concerning this clone itself: A far larger clone is one nucleotide away, so this likely arose from a read error. Other DNA sequences within the sample encode an identical CDR3. This sequence joins TRDV2 and TRDJ3; 9 bases map to TRDD3. Germline values: CDR1 GEAIGNYY, CDR2 EKD. The CDR3 loop spans 20 amino acids. The CDR3 protein is CACDTPSGGSSSWDTRQMFF. The DNA of the CDR3 is TGTGCCTGCGACACACCCTCTGGGGGATCGAGCTCCTGGGACACCCGACAGATGTTTTTC.

Sample share makes this clone medium-sized. This clone may be a read error of a much larger clone one base away. The chain couples TRDV2 to TRDJ1; 10 nucleotides agree with TRDD3. V trimming: 3 bases; J trimming: 0 bases; junction bases outside the gene matches: 9. Germline V gives CDR1 GEAIGNYY, CDR2 EKD. CDR3 length: 17 residues. The CDR3 reads CACDPITGGFYTDKLIF. The CDR3 nucleotides read TGTGCCTGTGACCCCATAACTGGGGGATTCTACACCGATAAACTCATCTTT.

This clone was counted only a few times. A far more abundant clone sits one base away, making this likely a read error. This sample also contains other DNA sequences that code for the same CDR3. The gene calls are TRDV2 and TRDJ1, with 7 bases fitting TRDD3. The CDR3 runs to 18 residues. Germline V CDR1 and CDR2: GEAIGNYY, EKD. The CDR3 DNA is TGCGCCTGTGACACCGTTGCTGGGGGGTTGCAATACACCGATAAACTCATCTTT. This translates into CACDTVAGGLQYTDKLIF.

This clone was counted between two and nine times. The rearrangement links TRDV1 to TRDJ2, with 10 bases aligning to TRDD3. Germline values: CDR1 TSWWSYY, CDR2 QGS. The trim removed 0 bases at V and 1 base at J, leaving 26 bases unmatched. The CDR3 loop spans 25 amino acids. The CDR3 region has the DNA TGTGCTCTTGGGGAACTAAAGGGCTTCCCATCGCTGTACTGGGGGATGGGGATTTTGACAGCACAACTCTTCTTT. Translated: CALGELKGFPSLYWGMGILTAQLFF.

This clone was recorded a few times. The protein given by TCRdb reflects a much larger clone and differs at residue 15 from this DNA's translation, likely from a read error; the protein shown is the DNA's translation. The chain combines TRDV2 with TRDJ3, with 7 bases matching TRDD3. The CDR3 has 21 residues. The germline CDR1 and CDR2 sequences are GEAIGNYY and EKD. CDR3 nucleotides: TGTGCCTGTGACGCGGGGTTTACTGGGGATTCCGCATCCTGGAACACCCGACAGATGTTTTTC. Its translation: CACDAGFTGDSASWNTRQMFF.

This clone was detected only a few times. This DNA's translation and the protein TCRdb lists, from a much larger clone, do not match at residue 8, likely due to a read error; the protein shown is translated from the DNA. V usage is TRDV2 and J usage is TRDJ1; 7 bases map to TRDD3. The CDR3 runs to 17 residues. The junction had 15 bases not matched to a gene; V was cut back by 3 bases and J by 3 bases. Germline CDR1 reads GEAIGNYY; CDR2 reads EKD. CDR3 DNA: TGTGCCTGTGACTCGCTACTGGAGGATACGCACGCCGATAAACTCATCTTT. It encodes CACDSLLEDTHADKLIF.

A note on this clone: The amino acid sequence in TCRdb belongs to a much larger clone and departs from this DNA's translation at residue 9, likely a sequencing read error; the sequence shown is translated from the DNA. The V call is TRDV2, the J call TRDJ1; a weak D match, TRDD3 (6 bases). Trimming stripped 0 bases from V and 4 bases from J, with 17 bases between. The CDR3 is 16 amino acids. CDR1 and CDR2 (germline): GEAIGNYY, EKD. The CDR3 DNA is TGTGCCTGTGACACCGTCGGGGGAGGACCGGGCGATAAACTCATCTTT. Translated, it gives CACDTVGGGPGDKLIF.

The V call is TRDV2, the J call TRDJ1; 12 bases are shared with TRDD3. Trimming took 3 bases from V and 0 from J; bases not matched to a gene: 10. The CDR3 extends over 18 amino acids. Germline-derived CDR1 and CDR2 are GEAIGNYY and EKD. The CDR3 loop reads CACDAVLGDTSYTDKLIF. CDR3 nucleotide sequence: TGTGCCTGTGACGCTGTACTGGGGGATACAAGTTACACCGATAAACTCATCTTT.

This clone has a handful of counts. The chain couples TRDV2 to TRDJ1; 13 nucleotides align to TRDD3. CDR3 length: 19 amino acids. Germline V lookup: CDR1 GEAIGNYY, CDR2 EKD. With 3 bases clipped from V and 2 bases from J, the junction kept 14 bases outside the gene matches. CDR3 DNA: TGTGCCTGTGACCACATACTGGGGGATACGCAGTTGGGGACCGATAAACTCATCTTT. This codes for CACDHILGDTQLGTDKLIF.

Judged by abundance, this clone is medium-sized. The CDR3 sequence: CALGEGLQPSRPLIF. The CDR3 DNA reads as TGTGCTCTTGGTGAGGGGCTGCAACCGTCCAGACCCCTGATCTTT. The chain recombines TRDV1 with TRDJ4; D unclear. V was cut by 6 bases and J by 0 bases, with 17 bases left in between. The CDR3 runs 15 residues. The germline V gene has CDR1 TSWWSYY and CDR2 QGS.

This clone was seen a handful of times. This DNA translates differently at residue 10 from the TCRdb protein, which is that of a much larger clone; a read error is likely, and the protein shown is the DNA's own translation. This sequence joins TRDV2 and TRDJ1, with a tentative D call TRDD3 (6 bases). The CDR3 is 19 amino acids. V was shortened by 2 bases and J by 0 bases, with 24 bases between the two germline ends. Germline V gives CDR1 GEAIGNYY, CDR2 EKD. The CDR3 protein is CACDNLSFGGTAHTDKLIF. CDR3 DNA: TGTGCCTGTGACAATTTGTCCTTTGGGGGTACTGCTCACACCGATAAACTCATCTTT.

This clone was seen a handful of times. One base separates it from a far larger clone, so it is likely a read error. Other DNA sequences in this specimen translate into the identical CDR3. This chain's CDR3 is CACDTVGEYTDKLIF. The CDR3 DNA sequence: TGTGCCTGTGACACAGTCGGGGAATACACCGATAAACTCATCTTT. This chain links TRDV2 with TRDJ1; D might be TRDD3 (5 bases). CDR1 GEAIGNYY and CDR2 EKD come from the germline V gene. The CDR3 is 15 amino acids. With 1 base removed from V and 0 bases from J, the gap between germline ends came to 11 bases.

The rearrangement joins TRDV2 to TRDJ1, with TRDD3 matching over 12 bases. This CDR3 contains 17 residues. Per the germline V gene, CDR1 is GEAIGNYY and CDR2 is EKD. The trim removed 0 bases at V and 2 bases at J, leaving 6 bases unmatched. CDR3 bases: TGTGCCTGTGACACCGCTGGGGGATACGTAGAGACCGATAAACTCATCTTT. Translating it yields CACDTAGGYVETDKLIF.

A word on this clone: TCRdb's listed protein matches a much larger clone and diverges from this DNA's translation at residue 15, likely through a read error; the protein shown comes from the DNA. The chain recombines TRDV2 with TRDJ1; 12 bases line up with TRDD3. The CDR3 runs 17 residues. Germline assignment: CDR1 GEAIGNYY and CDR2 EKD. The CDR3 bases are TGTGCCTGTGACACCCTCGCTGGGGGATACGCAGGCGATAAATTCATCTTT. This encodes CACDTLAGGYAGDKFIF.

This clone was picked up a small number of times. V gene TRDV1 combines with J gene TRDJ1, with D perhaps TRDD3 (5 bases). This CDR3 contains 15 residues. V was cut by 2 bases and J by 2 bases, with 12 bases left in between. CDR1 and CDR2 (germline): TSWWSYY, QGS. CDR3 in DNA: TGTGCTCTTGGGGAAATATCCCGGGGGACCGATAAACTCATCTTT. Amino acids: CALGEISRGTDKLIF.

Of note for this clone: TCRdb's protein, taken from a much larger clone, differs from this DNA's translation at residue 7, likely owing to a read error; the protein displayed comes from the DNA. The chain uses TRDV2 and TRDJ1, with D unresolved. The length of the CDR3 is 14 residues. V was cut by 1 base and J by 4 bases, with 12 bases left in between. Germline CDR1 is GEAIGNYY and CDR2 is EKD. The CDR3 DNA reads TGTGCCTGTGACACGTTGGCTAGCGGCGATAAACTCATCTTT. Protein: CACDTLASGDKLIF.

In its sample, this clone was seen a few times. The protein TCRdb lists belongs to a much larger clone and differs from this DNA's translation at residue 5, which points to a read error; the protein shown is made from the DNA. V usage is TRDV2 and J usage is TRDJ1; TRDD3 matches at 7 bases. The J segment lost 0 bases and the V segment lost 3 bases, leaving 12 bases of the junction unmatched. The CDR3 has 17 amino acids. Germline V gene sequence: CDR1 GEAIGNYY, CDR2 EKD. The CDR3 loop reads CACDAVLGKGYTDKLIF. The CDR3 DNA sequence: TGTGCCTGTGACGCCGTACTGGGGAAAGGGTACACCGATAAACTCATCTTT.

This clone was found a few times. The protein held in TCRdb is that of a much larger clone and does not match this DNA's translation at residue 5, likely because of a read error; the protein shown is translated from the DNA. The genes are TRDV2 and TRDJ3, with 13 bases matching TRDD3. Germline lookup yields CDR1 GEAIGNYY and CDR2 EKD. V shed 3 bases, J shed 0 bases, and the junction held 13 bases outside the gene matches. The length of the CDR3 is 22 residues. The CDR3 DNA is TGTGCCTGTGACTCCTTACTGGGGGATACGCAGACCAGCTCCTGGGACACCCGACAGATGTTTTTC. As protein: CACDSLLGDTQTSSWDTRQMFF.

This clone was seen a handful of times. TCRdb's listed protein matches a much larger clone and diverges from this DNA's translation at residue 11, likely through a read error; the protein shown comes from the DNA. This rearrangement joins TRDV2 to TRDJ1; possible D gene TRDD3, 5 bases. V lost 0 bases to trimming and J lost 3 bases, with 28 bases between them. This CDR3 is built from 20 residues. Germline V CDR1 and CDR2: GEAIGNYY, EKD. In DNA, the CDR3 is TGTGCCTGTGACACCGTTCTCGCCACGCAGAGTACCGGGATCGCCGATAAACTCATCTTT. Translation: CACDTVLATQSTGIADKLIF.

This clone has a count of ten or more. This likely traces to a read error, being one base from a far larger clone. The same CDR3 also results from other DNA sequences found in this sample. The rearrangement joins TRDV2 to TRDJ1, with a possible D match to TRDD3 (6 bases). The CDR3 sequence is 15 residues long. Per germline, CDR1 GEAIGNYY and CDR2 EKD. The CDR3 nucleotides are TGCGCCTGTGACACCGTAGGGGGAAGCACCGATAAACTCATCTTT. Amino acid sequence: CACDTVGGSTDKLIF.

A note on this clone: The protein TCRdb lists belongs to a much larger clone and differs from this DNA's translation at residue 9, which points to a read error; the protein shown is made from the DNA. V is TRDV2 and J is TRDJ1, with 8 bases aligning to TRDD3. Germline values: CDR1 GEAIGNYY, CDR2 EKD. This CDR3 has 18 residues. The ends lost 3 bases at V and 3 bases at J; junction bases unmatched: 17. The CDR3 sequence is CACDDLLLRDTQSDKLIF. The CDR3 DNA reads TGTGCCTGTGACGACCTATTACTGAGGGATACGCAATCCGATAAACTCATCTTT.

This clone was detected only a few times. A far larger clone is one base from this, pointing to a likely read error. Additional DNA sequences in this sample encode the identical CDR3. This chain uses TRDV2 with TRDJ1; the match to TRDD3 covers 12 bases. The trim removed 0 bases at V and 0 bases at J, leaving 13 bases unmatched. Per the germline V gene, CDR1 is GEAIGNYY and CDR2 is EKD. CDR3 length: 20 residues. CDR3: CACDTVLGDTREKYTDKLIF. As DNA, the CDR3 is TGTGCCTGTGACACCGTGCTGGGGGATACGCGGGAGAAGTACACCGATAAACTCATCTTT.

Turning to this clone: This sequence is one base from a far larger clone and is likely a read error. The V gene is TRDV2, the J gene TRDJ1; no reliable D call. The CDR3 spans 14 residues. Germline V gives CDR1 GEAIGNYY, CDR2 EKD. CDR3: CARDGLGGTDKLIF. The CDR3 region has the DNA TGTGCCCGTGACGGACTTGGAGGCACCGATAAACTCATCTTT.

A note on this clone: This likely reflects a read error, since a far larger clone is one base away. Other DNA sequences in the same sample also yield this CDR3. The chain has TRDV2 and TRDJ3; 9 nucleotides match TRDD3. CDR1 is GEAIGNYY, CDR2 EKD, per germline. The CDR3 consists of 20 residues. J was trimmed by 0 bases and V by 0 bases; bases with no gene match: 8. The DNA of the CDR3 is TGTGCCTGTGACACCCCCTCTGGGGGATCCACCTCCTGGGACACCCGACAGATGTTTTTC. Its translation: CACDTPSGGSTSWDTRQMFF.

A word on this clone: The TCRdb protein, from a much larger clone, departs from this DNA's translation at residue 3, likely by read error; the protein shown derives from the DNA. The chain combines TRDV2 with TRDJ1; a weak D match, TRDD3 (6 bases). Germline assignment: CDR1 GEAIGNYY and CDR2 EKD. The CDR3 is 15 amino acids. The CDR3 bases are TGTGCCCGTGACAACGTTGGGGGCCCTTCTAATAAACTCATCTTT. Protein: CARDNVGGPSNKLIF.